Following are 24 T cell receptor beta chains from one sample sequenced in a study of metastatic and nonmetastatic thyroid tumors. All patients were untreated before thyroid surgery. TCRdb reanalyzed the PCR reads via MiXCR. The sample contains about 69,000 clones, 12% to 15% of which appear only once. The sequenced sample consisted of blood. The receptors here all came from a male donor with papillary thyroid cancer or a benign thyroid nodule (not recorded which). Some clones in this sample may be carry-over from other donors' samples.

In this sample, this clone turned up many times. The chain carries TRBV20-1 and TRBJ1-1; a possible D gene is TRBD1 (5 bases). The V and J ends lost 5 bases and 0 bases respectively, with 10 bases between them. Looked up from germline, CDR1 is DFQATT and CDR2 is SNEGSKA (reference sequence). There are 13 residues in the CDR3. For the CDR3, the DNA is TGCAGTGCTCGGGGGGATCTGAACACTGAAGCTTTCTTT. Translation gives CSARGDLNTEAFF.

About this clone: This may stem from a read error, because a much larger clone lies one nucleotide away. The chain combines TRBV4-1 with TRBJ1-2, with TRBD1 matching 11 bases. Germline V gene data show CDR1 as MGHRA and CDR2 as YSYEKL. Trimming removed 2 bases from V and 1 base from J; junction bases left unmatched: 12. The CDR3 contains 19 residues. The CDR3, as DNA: TGCGCCAGCAGCCAAAACCTCGGACAGGGGGCTTCGATTAACTATGGCTACACCTTC. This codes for CASSQNLGQGASINYGYTF.

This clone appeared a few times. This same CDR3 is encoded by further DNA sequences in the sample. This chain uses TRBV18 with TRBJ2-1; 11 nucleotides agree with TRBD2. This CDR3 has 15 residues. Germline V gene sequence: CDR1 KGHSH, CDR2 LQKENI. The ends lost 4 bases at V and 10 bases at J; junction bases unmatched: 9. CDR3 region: CASSRGTSGSGEQFF. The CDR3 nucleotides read TGTGCCAGCTCACGCGGAACTAGCGGGAGCGGGGAGCAGTTCTTC. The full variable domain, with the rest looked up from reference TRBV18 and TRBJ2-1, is NAGVMQNPRHLVRRRGQEARLRCSPMKGHSHVYWYRQLPEEGLKFMVYLQKENIIDESGMPKERFSAEFPKEGPSILRIQQVVRGDSAAYFCASSRGTSGSGEQFFGPGTRLTVL.

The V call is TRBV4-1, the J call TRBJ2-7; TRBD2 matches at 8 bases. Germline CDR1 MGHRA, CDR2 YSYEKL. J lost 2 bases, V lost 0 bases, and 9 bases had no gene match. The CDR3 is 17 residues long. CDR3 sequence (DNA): TGCGCCAGCAGCCAAGAGTTTGGGCGGGGGGCCCCCTACGAGCAGTACTTC. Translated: CASSQEFGRGAPYEQYF.

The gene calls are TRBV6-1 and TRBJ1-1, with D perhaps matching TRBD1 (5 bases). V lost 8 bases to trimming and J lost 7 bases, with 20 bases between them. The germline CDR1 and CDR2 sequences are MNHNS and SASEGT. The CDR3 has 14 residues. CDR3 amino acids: CASFGAGRKNEAFF. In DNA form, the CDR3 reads TGTGCCAGCTTTGGGGCGGGGAGAAAAAATGAAGCTTTCTTT.

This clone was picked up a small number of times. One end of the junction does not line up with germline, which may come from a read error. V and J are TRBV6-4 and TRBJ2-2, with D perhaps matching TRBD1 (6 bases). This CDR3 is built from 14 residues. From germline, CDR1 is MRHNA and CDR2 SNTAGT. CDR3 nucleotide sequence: TGTGCCAGCAGTCGGGGACAAGACACCGGGGAGCCGTTTTTT. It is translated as CASSRGQDTGEPFF.

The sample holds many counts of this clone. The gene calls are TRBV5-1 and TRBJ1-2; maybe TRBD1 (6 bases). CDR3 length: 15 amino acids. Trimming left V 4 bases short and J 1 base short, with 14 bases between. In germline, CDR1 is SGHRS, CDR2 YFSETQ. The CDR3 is CASSPDGQLNYGYTF. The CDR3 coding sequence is TGCGCCAGCAGCCCAGACGGACAGCTTAACTATGGCTACACCTTC.

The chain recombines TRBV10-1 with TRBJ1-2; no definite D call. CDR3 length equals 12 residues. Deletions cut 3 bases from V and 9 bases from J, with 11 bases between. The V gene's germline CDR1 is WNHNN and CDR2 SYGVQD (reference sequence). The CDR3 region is CASSEGPCSYTF. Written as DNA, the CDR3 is TGCGCCAGCAGTGAAGGGCCCTGTAGCTACACCTTC.

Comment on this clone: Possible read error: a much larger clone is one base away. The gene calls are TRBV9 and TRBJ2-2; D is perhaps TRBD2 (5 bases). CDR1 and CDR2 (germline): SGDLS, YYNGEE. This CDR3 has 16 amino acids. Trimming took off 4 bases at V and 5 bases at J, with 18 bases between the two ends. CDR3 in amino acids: CASSHGSHLITGELFF. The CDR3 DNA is TGTGCCAGCAGCCATGGGAGTCACCTGATAACCGGGGAGCTGTTTTTT.

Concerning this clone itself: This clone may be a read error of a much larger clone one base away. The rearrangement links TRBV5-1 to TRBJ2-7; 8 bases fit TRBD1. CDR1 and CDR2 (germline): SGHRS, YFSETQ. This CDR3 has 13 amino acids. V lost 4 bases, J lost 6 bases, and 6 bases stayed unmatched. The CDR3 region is CASSLGQVSEQYF. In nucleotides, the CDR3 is TGCGCCAGCAGCCTGGGACAGGTGTCCGAGCAGTACTTC.

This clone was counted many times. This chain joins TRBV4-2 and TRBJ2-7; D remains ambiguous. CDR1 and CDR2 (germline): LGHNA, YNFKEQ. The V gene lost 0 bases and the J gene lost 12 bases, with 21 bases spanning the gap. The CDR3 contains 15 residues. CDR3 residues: CASSQDTPPAAVWYF. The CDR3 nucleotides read TGTGCCAGCAGCCAAGATACCCCCCCCGCCGCGGTATGGTACTTC.

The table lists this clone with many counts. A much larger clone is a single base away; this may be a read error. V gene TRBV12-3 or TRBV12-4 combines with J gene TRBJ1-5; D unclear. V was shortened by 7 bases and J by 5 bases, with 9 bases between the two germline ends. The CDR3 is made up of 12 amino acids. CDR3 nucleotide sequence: TGTGCCAGCACCACCTGGTATCAGCCCCAGCATTTT. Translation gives CASTTWYQPQHF.

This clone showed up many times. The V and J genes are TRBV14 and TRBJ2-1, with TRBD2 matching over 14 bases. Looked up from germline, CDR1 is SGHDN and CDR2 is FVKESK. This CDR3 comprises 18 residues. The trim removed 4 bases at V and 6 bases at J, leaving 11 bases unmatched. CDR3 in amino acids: CASSLRTSGRIGSNEQFF. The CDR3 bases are TGTGCCAGCAGCCTTAGGACTAGCGGGAGGATCGGCAGCAATGAGCAGTTCTTC.

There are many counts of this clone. Here the CDR3 reads CASSQEIAKNIQYF. For the CDR3, the DNA is TGTGCCAGCAGCCAAGAGATAGCCAAAAACATTCAGTACTTC. The chain combines TRBV11-2 with TRBJ2-4; D is undetermined. The V gene's germline CDR1 is SGHAT and CDR2 FQNNGV. V was pared by 5 bases and J by 0 bases, with 8 bases between. The length of the CDR3 is 14 residues.

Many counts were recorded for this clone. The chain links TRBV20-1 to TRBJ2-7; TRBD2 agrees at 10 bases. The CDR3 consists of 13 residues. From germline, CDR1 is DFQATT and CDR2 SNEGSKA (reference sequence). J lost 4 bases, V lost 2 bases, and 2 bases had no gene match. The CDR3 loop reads CSARRTSGYEQYV. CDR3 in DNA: TGCAGTGCTAGAAGGACTAGCGGTTACGAGCAGTACGTC.

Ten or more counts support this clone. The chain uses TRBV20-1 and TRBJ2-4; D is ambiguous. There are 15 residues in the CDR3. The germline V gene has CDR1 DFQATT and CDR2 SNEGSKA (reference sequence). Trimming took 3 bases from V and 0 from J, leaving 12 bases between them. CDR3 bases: TGCAGTGCTAGCGGAATTTTCTTAGCCAAAAACATTCAGTACTTC. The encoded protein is CSASGIFLAKNIQYF.

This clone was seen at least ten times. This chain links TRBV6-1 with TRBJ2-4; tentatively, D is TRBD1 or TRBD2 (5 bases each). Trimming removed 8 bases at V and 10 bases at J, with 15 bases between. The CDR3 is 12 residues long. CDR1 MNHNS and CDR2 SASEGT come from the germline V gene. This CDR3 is CASGGLPGIQYF. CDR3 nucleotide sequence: TGTGCCAGCGGGGGTCTTCCAGGAATTCAGTACTTC.

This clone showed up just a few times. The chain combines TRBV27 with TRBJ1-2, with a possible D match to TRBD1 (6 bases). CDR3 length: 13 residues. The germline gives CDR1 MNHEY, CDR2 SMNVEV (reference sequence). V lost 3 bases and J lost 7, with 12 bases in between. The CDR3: CASSFRGASGYTF. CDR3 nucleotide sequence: TGTGCCAGCAGTTTTCGGGGGGCGTCTGGCTACACCTTC.

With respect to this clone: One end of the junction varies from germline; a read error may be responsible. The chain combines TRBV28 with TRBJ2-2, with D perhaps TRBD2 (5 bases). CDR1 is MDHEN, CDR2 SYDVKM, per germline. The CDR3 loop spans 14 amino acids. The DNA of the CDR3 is TGTGCCAGCAGCCTACTGTCCTACACCGGGGAGCTGTTCTTT. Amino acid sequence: CASSLLSYTGELFF.

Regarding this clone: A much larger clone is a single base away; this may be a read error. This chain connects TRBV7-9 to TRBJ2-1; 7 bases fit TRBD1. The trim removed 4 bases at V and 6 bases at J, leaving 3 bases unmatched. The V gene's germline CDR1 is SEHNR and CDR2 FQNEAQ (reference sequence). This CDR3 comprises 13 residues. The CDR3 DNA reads TGTGCCAGCAGCTCGACAGGGACCAATGAGCAGTTCTTC. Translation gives CASSSTGTNEQFF. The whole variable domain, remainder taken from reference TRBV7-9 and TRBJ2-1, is DTGVSQNPRHKITKRGQNVTFRCDPISEHNRLYWYRQTLGQGPEFLTYFQNEAQLEKSRLLSDRFSAERPKGSFSTLEIQRTEQGDSAMYLCASSSTGTNEQFFGPGTRLTVL.

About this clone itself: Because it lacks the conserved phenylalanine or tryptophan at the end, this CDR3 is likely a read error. The CDR3 reads CASSQEGTAKNIQYL. CDR3 DNA sequence: TGTGCCAGCAGCCAAGAAGGGACAGCCAAAAACATTCAGTACCTC. The V call is TRBV3-1, the J call TRBJ2-4, with D tentatively TRBD1 or TRBD2 (5 bases each). Trimming cost V 0 bases and J 0 bases, with 6 bases left between them. CDR3 size: 15 residues. From germline, CDR1 is LGHDT and CDR2 YNNKEL (reference sequence).

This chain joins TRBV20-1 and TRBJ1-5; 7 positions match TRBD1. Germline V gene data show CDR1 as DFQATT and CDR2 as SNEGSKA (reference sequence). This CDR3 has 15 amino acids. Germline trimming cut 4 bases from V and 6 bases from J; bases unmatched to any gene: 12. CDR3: CSATGPRQGGQPQHF. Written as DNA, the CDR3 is TGCAGTGCTACGGGCCCCCGACAGGGCGGTCAGCCCCAGCATTTT.

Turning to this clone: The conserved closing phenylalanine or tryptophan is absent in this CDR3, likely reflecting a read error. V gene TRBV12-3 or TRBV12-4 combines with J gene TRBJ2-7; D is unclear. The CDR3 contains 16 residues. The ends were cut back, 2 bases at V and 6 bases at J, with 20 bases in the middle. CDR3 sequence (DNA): TGTGCCAGCAGTTTAACCCCCTCCGGGTCATGGGCCGAGCAGTACTCC. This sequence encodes CASSLTPSGSWAEQYS.

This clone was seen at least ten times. The CDR3 DNA follows: TGCGCCAGCAGCTTGATAACTAATGAAAAACTGTTTTTT. Translated: CASSLITNEKLFF. This chain links TRBV5-1 with TRBJ1-4, with D hard to call. Germline loops: CDR1 SGHRS, CDR2 YFSETQ. There are 13 residues in the CDR3. Trimming removed 1 base at V and 1 base at J, with 2 bases between.